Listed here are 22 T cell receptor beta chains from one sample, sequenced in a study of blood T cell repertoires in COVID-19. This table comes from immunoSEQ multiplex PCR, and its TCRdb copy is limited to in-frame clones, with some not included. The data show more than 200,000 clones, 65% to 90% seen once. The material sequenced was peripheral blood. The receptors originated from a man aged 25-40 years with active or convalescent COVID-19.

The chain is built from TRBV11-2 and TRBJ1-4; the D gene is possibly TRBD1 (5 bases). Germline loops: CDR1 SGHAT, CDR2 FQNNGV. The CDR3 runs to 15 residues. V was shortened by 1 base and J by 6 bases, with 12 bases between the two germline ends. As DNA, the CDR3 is TGTGCCAGCAGCTTAGGCTGGGCAGGGTATGAAAAACTGTTTTTT. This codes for CASSLGWAGYEKLFF.

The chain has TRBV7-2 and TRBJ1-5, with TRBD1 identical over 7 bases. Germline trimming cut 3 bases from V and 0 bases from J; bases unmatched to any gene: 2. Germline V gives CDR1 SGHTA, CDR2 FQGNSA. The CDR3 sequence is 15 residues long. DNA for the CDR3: TGTGCCAGCAGCTTCGGGACAGATAGCAATCAGCCCCAGCATTTT. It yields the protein CASSFGTDSNQPQHF.

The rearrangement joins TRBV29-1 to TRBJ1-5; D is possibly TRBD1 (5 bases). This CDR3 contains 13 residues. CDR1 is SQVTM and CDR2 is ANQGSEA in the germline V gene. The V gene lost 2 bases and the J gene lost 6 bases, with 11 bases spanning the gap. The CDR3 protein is CSVESGGGQPQHF. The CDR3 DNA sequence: TGCAGCGTTGAATCCGGGGGTGGTCAGCCCCAGCATTTT.

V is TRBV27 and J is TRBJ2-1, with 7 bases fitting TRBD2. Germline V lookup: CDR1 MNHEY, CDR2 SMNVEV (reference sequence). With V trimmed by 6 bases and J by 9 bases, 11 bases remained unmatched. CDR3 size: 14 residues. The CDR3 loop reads CASRGWGGYVEQFF. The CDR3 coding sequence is TGTGCCAGCAGGGGGTGGGGGGGTTATGTTGAGCAGTTCTTC.

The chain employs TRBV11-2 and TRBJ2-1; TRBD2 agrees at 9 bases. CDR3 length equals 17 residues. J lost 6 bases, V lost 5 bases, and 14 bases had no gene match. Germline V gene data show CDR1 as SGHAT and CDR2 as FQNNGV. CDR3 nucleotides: TGTGCCAGCAGCCACTTCCGGACGCGGGGGGGCCGCAATGAGCAGTTCTTC. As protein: CASSHFRTRGGRNEQFF.

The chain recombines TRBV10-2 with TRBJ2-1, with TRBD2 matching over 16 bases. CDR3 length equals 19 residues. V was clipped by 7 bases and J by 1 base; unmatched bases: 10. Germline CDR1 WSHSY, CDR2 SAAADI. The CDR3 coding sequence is TGCGCCAGCATCCGTATAGGGACTAGCGGGGGGGGGTCCTACAATGAGCAGTTCTTC. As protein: CASIRIGTSGGGSYNEQFF.

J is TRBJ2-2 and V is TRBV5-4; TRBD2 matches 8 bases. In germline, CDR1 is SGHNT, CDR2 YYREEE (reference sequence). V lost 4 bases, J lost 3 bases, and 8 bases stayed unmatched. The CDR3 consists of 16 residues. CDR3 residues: CASSPAGGGDTGELFF. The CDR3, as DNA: TGTGCCAGCAGCCCGGCGGGGGGCGGGGACACCGGGGAGCTGTTTTTT. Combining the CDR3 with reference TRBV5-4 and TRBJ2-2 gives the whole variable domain ETGVTQSPTHLIKTRGQQVTLRCSSQSGHNTVSWYQQALGQGPQFIFQYYREEENGRGNFPPRFSGLQFPNYSSELNVNALELDDSALYLCASSPAGGGDTGELFFGEGSRLTVL.

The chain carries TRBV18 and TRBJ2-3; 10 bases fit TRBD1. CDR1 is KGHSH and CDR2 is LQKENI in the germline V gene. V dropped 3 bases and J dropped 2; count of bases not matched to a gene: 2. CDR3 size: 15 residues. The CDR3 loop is CASSPGTGATDTQYF. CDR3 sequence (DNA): TGTGCCAGCTCACCCGGGACAGGGGCCACAGATACGCAGTATTTT.

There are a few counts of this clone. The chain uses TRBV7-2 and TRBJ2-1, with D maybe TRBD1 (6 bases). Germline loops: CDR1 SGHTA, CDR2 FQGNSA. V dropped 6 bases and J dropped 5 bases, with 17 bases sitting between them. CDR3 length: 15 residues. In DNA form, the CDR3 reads TGTGCCAGCAGATCCCAGGGGTCCGGGGACAATGAGCAGTTCTTC. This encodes CASRSQGSGDNEQFF.

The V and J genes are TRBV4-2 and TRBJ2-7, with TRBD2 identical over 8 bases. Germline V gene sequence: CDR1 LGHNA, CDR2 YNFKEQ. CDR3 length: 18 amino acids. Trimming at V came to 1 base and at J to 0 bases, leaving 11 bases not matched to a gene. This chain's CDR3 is CASSQALAGGMSSYEQYF. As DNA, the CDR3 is TGTGCCAGCAGCCAAGCCCTTGCGGGGGGTATGAGCTCCTACGAGCAGTACTTC.

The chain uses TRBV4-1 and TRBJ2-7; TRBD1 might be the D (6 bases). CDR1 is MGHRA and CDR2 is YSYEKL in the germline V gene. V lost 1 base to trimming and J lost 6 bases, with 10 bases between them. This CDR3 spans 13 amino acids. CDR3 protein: CASSQVSGAEQYF. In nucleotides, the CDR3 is TGCGCCAGCAGCCAAGTTTCAGGGGCCGAGCAGTACTTC.

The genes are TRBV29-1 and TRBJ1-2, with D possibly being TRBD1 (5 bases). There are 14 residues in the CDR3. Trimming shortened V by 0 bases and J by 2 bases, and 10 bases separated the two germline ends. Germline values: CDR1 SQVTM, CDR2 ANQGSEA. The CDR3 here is CSVEEAGRNYGYTF. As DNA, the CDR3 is TGCAGCGTTGAAGAGGCAGGGCGCAACTATGGCTACACCTTC.

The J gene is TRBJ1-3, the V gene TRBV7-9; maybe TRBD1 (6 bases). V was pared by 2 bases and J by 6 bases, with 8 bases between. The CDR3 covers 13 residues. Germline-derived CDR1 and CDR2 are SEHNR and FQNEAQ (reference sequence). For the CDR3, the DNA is TGTGCCAGCAGCTTAATGGGACAAAACACCATATATTTT. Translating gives CASSLMGQNTIYF.

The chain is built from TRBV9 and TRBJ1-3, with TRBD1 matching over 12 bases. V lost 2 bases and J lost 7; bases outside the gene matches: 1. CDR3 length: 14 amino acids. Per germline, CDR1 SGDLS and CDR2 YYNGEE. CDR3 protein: CASSVGQGANTIYF. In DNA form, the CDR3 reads TGTGCCAGCAGCGTGGGACAGGGGGCTAACACCATATATTTT.

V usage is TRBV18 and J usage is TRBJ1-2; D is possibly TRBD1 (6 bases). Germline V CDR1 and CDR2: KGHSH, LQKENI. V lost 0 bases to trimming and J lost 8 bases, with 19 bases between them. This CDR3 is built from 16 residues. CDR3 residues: CASSPPTGREDGGYTF. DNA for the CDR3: TGTGCCAGCTCACCACCGACAGGTAGAGAAGATGGAGGCTACACCTTC.

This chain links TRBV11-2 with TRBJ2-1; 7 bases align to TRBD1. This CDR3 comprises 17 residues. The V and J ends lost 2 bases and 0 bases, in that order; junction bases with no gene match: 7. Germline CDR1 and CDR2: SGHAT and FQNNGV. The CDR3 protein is CASSLPEGASSYNEQFF. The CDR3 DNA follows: TGTGCCAGCAGCTTACCAGAGGGGGCTAGCTCCTACAATGAGCAGTTCTTC.

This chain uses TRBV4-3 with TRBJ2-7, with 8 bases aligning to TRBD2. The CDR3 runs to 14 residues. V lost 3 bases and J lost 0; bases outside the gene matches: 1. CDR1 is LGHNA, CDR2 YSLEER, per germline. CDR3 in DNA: TGCGCCAGCAGCCAGAGCGGGGGCTCCTACGAGCAGTACTTC. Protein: CASSQSGGSYEQYF.

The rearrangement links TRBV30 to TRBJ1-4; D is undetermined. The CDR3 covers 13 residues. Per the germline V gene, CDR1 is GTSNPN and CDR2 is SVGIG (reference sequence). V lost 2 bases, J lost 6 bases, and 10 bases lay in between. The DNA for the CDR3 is TGTGCCTGGAGTTGGTTGAGCCATGAAAAACTGTTTTTT. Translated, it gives CAWSWLSHEKLFF.

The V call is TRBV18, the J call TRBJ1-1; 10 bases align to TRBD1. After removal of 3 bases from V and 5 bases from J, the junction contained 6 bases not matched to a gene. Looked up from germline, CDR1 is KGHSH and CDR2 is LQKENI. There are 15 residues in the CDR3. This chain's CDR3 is CASSPNGQGGTEAFF. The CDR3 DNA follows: TGTGCCAGCTCACCGAACGGACAGGGGGGAACTGAAGCTTTCTTT.

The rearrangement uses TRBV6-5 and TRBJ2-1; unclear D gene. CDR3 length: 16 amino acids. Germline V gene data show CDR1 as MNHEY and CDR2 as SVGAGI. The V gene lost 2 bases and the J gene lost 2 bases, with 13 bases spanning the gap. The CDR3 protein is CASSYGRLVTYNEQFF. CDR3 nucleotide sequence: TGTGCCAGCAGTTACGGTCGGCTAGTCACCTACAATGAGCAGTTCTTC.

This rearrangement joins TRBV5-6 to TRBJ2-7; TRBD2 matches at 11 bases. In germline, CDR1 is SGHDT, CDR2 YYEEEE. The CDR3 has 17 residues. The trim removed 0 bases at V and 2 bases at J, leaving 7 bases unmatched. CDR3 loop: CASSLALTSGTTYEQYF. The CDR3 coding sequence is TGTGCCAGCAGCTTGGCCCTGACTAGCGGGACTACCTACGAGCAGTACTTC. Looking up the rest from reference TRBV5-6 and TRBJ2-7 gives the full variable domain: DAGVTQSPTHLIKTRGQQVTLRCSPKSGHDTVSWYQQALGQGPQFIFQYYEEEERQRGNFPDRFSGHQFPNYSSELNVNALLLGDSALYLCASSLALTSGTTYEQYFGPGTRLTVT.

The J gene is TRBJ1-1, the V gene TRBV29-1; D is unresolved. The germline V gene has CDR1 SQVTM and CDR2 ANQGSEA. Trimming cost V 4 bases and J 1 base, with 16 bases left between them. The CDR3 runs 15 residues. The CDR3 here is CSVAAGRSQNTEAFF. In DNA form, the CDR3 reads TGCAGCGTTGCGGCAGGCCGGTCGCAGAACACTGAAGCTTTCTTT.